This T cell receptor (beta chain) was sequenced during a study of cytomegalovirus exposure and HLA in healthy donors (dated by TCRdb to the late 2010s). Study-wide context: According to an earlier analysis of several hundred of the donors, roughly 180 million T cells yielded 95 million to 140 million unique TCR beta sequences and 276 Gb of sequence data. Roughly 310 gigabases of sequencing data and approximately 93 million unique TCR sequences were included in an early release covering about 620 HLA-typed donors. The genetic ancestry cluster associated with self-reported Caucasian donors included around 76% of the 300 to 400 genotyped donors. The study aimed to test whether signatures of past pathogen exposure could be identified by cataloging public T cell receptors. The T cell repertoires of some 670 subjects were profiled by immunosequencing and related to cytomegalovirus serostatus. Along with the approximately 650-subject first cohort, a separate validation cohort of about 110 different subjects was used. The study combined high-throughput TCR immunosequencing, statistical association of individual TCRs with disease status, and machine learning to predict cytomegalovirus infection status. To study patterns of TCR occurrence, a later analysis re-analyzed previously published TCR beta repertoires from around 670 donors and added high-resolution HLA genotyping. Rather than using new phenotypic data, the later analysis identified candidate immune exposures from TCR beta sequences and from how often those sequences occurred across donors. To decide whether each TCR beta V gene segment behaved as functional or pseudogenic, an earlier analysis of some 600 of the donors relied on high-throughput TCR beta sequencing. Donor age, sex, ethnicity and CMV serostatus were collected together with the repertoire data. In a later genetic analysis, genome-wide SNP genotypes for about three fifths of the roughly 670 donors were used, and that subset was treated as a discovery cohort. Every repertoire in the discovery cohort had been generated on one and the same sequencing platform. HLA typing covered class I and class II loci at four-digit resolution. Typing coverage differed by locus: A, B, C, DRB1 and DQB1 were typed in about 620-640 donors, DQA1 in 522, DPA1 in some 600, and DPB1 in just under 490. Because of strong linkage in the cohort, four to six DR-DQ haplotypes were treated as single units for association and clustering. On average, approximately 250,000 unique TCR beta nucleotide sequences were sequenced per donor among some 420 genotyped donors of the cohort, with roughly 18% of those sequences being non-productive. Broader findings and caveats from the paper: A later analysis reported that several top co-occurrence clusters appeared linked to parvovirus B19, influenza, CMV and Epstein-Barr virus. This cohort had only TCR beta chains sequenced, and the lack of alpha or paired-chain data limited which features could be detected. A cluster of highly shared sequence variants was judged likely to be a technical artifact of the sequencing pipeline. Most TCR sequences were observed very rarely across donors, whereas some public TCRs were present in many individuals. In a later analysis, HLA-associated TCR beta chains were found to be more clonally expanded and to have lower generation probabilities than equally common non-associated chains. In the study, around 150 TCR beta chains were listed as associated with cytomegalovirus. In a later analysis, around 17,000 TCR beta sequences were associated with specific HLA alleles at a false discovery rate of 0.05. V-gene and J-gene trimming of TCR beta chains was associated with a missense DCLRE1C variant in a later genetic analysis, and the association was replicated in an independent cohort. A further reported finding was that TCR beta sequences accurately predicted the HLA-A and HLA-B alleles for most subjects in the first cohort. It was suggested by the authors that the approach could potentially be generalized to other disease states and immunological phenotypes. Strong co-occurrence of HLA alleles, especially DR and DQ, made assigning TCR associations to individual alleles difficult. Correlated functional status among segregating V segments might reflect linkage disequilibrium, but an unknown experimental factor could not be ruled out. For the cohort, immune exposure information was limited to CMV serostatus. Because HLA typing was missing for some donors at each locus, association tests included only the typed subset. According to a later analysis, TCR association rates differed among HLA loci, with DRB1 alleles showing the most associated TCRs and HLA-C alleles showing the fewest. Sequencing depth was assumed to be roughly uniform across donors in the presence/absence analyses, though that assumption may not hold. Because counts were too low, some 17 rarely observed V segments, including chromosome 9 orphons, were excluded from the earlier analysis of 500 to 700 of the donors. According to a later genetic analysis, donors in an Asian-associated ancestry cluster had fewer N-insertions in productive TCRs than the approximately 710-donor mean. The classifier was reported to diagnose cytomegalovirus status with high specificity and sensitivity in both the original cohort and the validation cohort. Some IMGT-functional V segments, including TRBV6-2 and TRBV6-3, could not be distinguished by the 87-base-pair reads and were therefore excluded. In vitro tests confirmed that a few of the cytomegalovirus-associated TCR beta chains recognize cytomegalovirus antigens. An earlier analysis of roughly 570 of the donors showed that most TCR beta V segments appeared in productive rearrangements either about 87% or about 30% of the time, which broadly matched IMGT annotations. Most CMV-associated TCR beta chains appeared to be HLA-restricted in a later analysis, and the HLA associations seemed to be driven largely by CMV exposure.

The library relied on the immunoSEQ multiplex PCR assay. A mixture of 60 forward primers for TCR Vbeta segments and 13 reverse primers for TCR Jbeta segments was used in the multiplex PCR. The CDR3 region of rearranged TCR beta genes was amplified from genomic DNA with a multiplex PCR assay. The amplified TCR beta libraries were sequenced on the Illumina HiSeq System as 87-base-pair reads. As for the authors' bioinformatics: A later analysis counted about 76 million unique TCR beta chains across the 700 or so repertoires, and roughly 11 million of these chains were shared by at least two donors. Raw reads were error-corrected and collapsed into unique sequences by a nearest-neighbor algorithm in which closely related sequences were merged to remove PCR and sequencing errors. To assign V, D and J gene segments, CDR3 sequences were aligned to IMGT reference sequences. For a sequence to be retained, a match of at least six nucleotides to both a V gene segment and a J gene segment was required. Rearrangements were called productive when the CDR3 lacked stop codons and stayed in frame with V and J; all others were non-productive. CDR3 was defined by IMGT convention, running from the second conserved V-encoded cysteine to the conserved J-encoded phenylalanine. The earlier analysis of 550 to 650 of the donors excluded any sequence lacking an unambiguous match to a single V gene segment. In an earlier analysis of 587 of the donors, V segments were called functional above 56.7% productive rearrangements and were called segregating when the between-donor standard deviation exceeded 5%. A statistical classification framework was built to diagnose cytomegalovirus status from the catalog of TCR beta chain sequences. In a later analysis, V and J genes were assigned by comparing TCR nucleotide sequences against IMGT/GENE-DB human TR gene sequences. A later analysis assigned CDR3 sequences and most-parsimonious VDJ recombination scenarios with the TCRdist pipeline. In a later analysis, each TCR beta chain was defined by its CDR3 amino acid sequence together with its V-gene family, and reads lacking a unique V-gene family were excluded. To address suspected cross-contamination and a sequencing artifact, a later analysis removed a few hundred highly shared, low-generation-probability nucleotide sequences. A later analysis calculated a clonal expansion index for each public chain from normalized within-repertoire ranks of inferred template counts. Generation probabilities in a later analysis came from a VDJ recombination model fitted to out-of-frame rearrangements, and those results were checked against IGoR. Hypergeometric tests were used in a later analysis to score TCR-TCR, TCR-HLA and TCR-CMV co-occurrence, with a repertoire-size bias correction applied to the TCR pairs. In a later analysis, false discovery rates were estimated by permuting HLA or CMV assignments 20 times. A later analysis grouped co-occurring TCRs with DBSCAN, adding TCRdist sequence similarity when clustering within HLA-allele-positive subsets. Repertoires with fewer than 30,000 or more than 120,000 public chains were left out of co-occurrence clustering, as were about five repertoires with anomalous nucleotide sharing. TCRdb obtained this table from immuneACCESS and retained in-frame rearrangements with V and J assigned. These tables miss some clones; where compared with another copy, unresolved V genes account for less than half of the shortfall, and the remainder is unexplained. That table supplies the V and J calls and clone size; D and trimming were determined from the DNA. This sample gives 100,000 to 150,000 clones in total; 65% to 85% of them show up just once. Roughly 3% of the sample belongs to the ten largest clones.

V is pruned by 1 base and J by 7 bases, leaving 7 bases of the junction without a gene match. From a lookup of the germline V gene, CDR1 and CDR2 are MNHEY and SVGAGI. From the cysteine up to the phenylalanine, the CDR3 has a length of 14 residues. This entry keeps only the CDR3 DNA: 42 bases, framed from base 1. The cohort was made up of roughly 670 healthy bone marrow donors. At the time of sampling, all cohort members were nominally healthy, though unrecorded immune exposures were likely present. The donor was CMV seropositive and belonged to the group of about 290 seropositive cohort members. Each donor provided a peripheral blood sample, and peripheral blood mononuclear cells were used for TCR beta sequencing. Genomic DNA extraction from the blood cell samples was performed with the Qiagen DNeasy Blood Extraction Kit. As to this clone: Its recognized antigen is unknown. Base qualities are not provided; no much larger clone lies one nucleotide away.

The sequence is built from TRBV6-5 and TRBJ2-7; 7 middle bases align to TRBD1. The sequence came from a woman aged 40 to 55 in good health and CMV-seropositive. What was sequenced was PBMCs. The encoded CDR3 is CASSYFAGGREQYF. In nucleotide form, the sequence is TGTGCCAGCAGTTACTTCGCAGGGGGACGGGAGCAGTACTTC.